These 7 T cell receptor beta chains were all obtained from the same sample, sequenced in a study of shared clonotypes between healthy human individuals. The data were produced by immunoSEQ multiplex PCR, yet TCRdb's version contains in-frame clones alone and is incomplete. The sample includes some 490,000 clones, 81% seen only once; the top ten take more than 9.5%. The sequencing input was PBMCs. These receptors were taken from a woman between 40 and 50 years old in good health. Some clones in this sample may be carry-over from other donors' samples.

The chain is built from TRBV7-2 and TRBJ2-2; D possibly matches TRBD1 or TRBD2 (6 bases each). Germline V gene lookup returns CDR1 SGHTA and CDR2 FQGNSA. V lost 6 bases and J 0 bases, leaving 14 bases between the germline ends. The CDR3 contains 16 residues. DNA of the CDR3: TGTGCCAGCAGTTCCGGGGGCGGGGCGAACACCGGGGAGCTGTTTTTT. This sequence encodes CASSSGGGANTGELFF.

The rearrangement joins TRBV28 to TRBJ1-5; the D gene is possibly TRBD1 (5 bases). Germline loops: CDR1 MDHEN, CDR2 SYDVKM. The germline V and J ends were trimmed by 6 bases and 1 base, with 16 bases remaining between them. The CDR3 has 16 residues. CDR3 protein: CASSAGGLLSNQPQHF. The CDR3 DNA reads as TGTGCCAGCAGCGCGGGGGGGTTGTTGAGCAATCAGCCCCAGCATTTT.

This clone was counted once. This rearrangement joins TRBV29-1 to TRBJ2-1, with D possibly being TRBD2 (6 bases). The V gene's germline CDR1 is SQVTM and CDR2 ANQGSEA. The CDR3 has 13 amino acids. V was pared by 6 bases and J by 4 bases, with 13 bases between. This CDR3 reads CSVVRDQYNEQFF. The CDR3 bases are TGCAGCGTAGTGCGGGACCAATACAATGAGCAGTTCTTC.

This clone was detected a few times. The chain recombines TRBV19 with TRBJ2-1, with 8 positions matching TRBD2. V trimming: 3 bases; J trimming: 3 bases; junction bases outside the gene matches: 7. Germline V gives CDR1 LNHDA, CDR2 SQIVND (reference sequence). The CDR3 contains 16 residues. The CDR3 nucleotides read TGTGCCAGTAGTATCCCGGGAGGGGGTGGCTACAATGAGCAGTTCTTC. This gives the protein CASSIPGGGGYNEQFF.

A word on this clone: A far larger clone is only one base removed, so a read error is likely. The chain links TRBV7-9 to TRBJ1-4; 9 bases align to TRBD1. This CDR3 region has 18 residues. Germline loops: CDR1 SEHNR, CDR2 FQNEAQ (reference sequence). CDR3 DNA sequence: TGTGCCAGCAGCGACCGGACCGGGACAGGGTCAACCCGTCATAAACTGTCTTTT. Translation gives CASSDRTGTGSTRHKLSF.

The chain links TRBV2 to TRBJ2-7; 8 nucleotides match TRBD2. V shed 6 bases, J shed 1 base, and the junction held 14 bases outside the gene matches. The CDR3 sequence is 17 residues long. The germline gives CDR1 SNHLY, CDR2 FYNNEI. The CDR3 protein is CASRLLAGTIESYEQYF. DNA of the CDR3: TGTGCCAGCAGACTCCTAGCGGGCACTATCGAATCCTACGAGCAGTACTTC. The full variable domain, completed using reference TRBV2 and TRBJ2-7, is EPEVTQTPSHQVTQMGQEVILRCVPISNHLYFYWYRQILGQKVEFLVSFYNNEISEKSEIFDDQFSVERPDGSNFTLKIRSTKLEDSAMYFCASRLLAGTIESYEQYFGPGTRLTVT.

This clone appeared once. This is likely an artifact of a read error, given a far larger clone one base away. Other DNA sequences in the same sample also yield this CDR3. The V gene is TRBV30, the J gene TRBJ1-2, with D unclear. Deletions cut 2 bases from V and 4 bases from J, with 8 bases between. The CDR3 runs 12 residues. CDR1 is GTSNPN and CDR2 is SVGIG in the germline V gene (reference sequence). CDR3 in amino acids: CAWSRPTYGYTF. DNA for the CDR3: TGTGCCTGGAGTCGACCAACCTATGGCTACACCTTC.